This T cell receptor (beta chain) came from a study of vaccination and CD4 T cells after COVID-19. Overall study context: Collection of post-COVID samples occurred a median roughly 92 days after diagnosis, spanning a range of 35 to 161.

The treatment here: roughly ten-day PBMC culture with coronavirus spike peptide pools or control peptides (ViraFEST assay). This clonotype occurred a few times. What it binds is not known. The Oncomine TCR Beta short-read assay was applied to DNA of cultured CD4+ T cells. MiXCR, applied by TCRdb to the PCR reads, yields one record per CDR3 protein. The table has about 19,000 distinct CDR3 sequences, approximately 33% seen once. The sample taken for sequencing was cultured CD4+ T cells from blood. This sequence originates from a human donor with COVID-19.

The CDR3 spells CAGSMGEGQPQHF. The CDR3 DNA is TGTGCCGGAAGCATGGGGGAAGGGCAGCCCCAGCATTTT. This sequence joins TRBV6-1 and TRBJ1-5; TRBD1 might be the D (5 bases). The germline CDR1 and CDR2 sequences are MNHNS and SASEGT. There are 13 residues in the CDR3. Between the trimmed V and J ends, which lost 11 bases and 7 bases, there was a span of 18 bases.